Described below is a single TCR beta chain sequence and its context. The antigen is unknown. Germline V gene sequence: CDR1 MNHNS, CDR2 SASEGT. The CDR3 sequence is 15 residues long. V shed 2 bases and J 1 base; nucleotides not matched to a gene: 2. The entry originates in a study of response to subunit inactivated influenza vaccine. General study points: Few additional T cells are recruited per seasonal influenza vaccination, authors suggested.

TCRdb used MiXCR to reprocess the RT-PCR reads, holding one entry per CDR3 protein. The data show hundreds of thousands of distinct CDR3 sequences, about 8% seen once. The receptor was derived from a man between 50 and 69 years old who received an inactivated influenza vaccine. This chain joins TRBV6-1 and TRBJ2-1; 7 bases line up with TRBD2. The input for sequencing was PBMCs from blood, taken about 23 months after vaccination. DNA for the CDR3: TGTGCCAGCAGTGAACTGGGACTATCCTACAATGAGCAGTTCTTC. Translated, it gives CASSELGLSYNEQFF.